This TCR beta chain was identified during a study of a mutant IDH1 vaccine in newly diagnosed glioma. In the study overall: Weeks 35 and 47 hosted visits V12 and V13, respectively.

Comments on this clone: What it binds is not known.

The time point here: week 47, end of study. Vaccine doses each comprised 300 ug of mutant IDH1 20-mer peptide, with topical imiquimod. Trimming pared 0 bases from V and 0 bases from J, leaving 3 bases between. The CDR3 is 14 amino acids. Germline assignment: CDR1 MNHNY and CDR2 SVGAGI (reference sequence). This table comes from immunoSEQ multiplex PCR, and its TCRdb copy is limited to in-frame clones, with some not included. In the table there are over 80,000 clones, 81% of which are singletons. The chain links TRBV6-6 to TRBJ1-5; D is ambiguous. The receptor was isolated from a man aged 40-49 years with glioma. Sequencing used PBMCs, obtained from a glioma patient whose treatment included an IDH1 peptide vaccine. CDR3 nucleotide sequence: TGTGCCAGCAGTTACTCAAGTAGCAATCAGCCCCAGCATTTT. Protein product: CASSYSSSNQPQHF.